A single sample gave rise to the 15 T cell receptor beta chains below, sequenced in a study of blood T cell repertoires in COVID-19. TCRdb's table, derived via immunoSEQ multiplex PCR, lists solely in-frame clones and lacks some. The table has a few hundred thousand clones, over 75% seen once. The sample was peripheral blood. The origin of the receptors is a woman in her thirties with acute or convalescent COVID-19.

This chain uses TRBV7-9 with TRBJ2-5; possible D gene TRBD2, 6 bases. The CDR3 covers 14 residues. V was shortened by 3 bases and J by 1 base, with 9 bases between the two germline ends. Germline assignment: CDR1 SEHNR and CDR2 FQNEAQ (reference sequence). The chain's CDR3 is CASSFGTPQETQYF. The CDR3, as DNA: TGTGCCAGCAGCTTCGGGACTCCCCAAGAGACCCAGTACTTC.

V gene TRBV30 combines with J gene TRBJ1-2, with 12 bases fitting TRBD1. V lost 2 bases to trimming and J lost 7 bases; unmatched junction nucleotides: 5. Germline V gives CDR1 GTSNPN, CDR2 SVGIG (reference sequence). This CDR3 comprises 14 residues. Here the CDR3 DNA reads TGTGCCTGGAGTTCGGGACAGGGGGCGCGTGGCTACACCTTC. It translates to CAWSSGQGARGYTF.

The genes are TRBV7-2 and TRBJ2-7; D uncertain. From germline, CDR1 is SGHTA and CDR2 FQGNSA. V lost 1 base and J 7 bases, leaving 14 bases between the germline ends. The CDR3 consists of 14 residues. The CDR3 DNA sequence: TGTGCCAGCAGCTTAGACGGAGCTCGAGTTGAGCAGTACTTC. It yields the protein CASSLDGARVEQYF.

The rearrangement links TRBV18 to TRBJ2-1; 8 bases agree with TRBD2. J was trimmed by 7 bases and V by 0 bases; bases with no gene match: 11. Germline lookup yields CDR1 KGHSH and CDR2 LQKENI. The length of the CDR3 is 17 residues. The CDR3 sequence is CASSPPSGIIIGNEQFF. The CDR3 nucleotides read TGTGCCAGCTCACCACCTAGCGGGATCATTATAGGGAATGAGCAGTTCTTC. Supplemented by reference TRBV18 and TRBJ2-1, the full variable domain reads NAGVMQNPRHLVRRRGQEARLRCSPMKGHSHVYWYRQLPEEGLKFMVYLQKENIIDESGMPKERFSAEFPKEGPSILRIQQVVRGDSAAYFCASSPPSGIIIGNEQFFGPGTRLTVL.

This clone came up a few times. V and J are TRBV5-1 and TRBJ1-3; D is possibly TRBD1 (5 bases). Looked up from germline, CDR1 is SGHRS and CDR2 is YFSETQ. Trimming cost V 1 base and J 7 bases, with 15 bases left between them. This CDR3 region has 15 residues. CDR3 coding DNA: TGCGCCAGCAGCTTGACGTGGCAGGGCAGCAACACCATATATTTT. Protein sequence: CASSLTWQGSNTIYF.

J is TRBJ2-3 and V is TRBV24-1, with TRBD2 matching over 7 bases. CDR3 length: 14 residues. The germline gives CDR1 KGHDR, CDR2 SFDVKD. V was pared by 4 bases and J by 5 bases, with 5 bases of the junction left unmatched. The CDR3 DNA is TGTGCCACCAGTGAAACGGGAGGCCTAGATACGCAGTATTTT. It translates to CATSETGGLDTQYF.

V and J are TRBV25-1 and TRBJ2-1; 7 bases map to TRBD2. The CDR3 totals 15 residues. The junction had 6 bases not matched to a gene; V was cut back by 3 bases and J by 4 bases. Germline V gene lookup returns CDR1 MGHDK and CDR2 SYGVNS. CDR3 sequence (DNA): TGTGCCAGCAGTGATACCAAGCGGGATTACAATGAGCAGTTCTTC. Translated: CASSDTKRDYNEQFF.

The CDR3 protein is CASSQETGGTNRLAKNIQYF. Here the CDR3 DNA reads TGTGCCAGCAGCCAAGAAACAGGGGGAACCAACCGACTAGCCAAAAACATTCAGTACTTC. The chain is built from TRBV14 and TRBJ2-4, with 8 nucleotides matching TRBD1. The V gene's germline CDR1 is SGHDN and CDR2 FVKESK. This CDR3 is built from 20 residues. Unmatched junction bases numbered 13, after V lost 0 bases and J lost 0 bases.

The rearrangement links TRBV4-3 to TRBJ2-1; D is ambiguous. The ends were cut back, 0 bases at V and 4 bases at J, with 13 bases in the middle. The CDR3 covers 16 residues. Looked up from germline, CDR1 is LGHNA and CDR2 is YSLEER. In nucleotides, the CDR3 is TGCGCCAGCAGCCAAGATCTTAGAGTTATATACAATGAGCAGTTCTTC. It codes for CASSQDLRVIYNEQFF.

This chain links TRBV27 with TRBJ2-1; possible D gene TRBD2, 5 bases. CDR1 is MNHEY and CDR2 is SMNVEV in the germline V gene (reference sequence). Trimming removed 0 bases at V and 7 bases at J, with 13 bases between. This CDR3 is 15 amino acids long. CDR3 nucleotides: TGTGCCAGCAGTTTATCGTTTCGGGGTTGGAATGAGCAGTTCTTC. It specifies CASSLSFRGWNEQFF.

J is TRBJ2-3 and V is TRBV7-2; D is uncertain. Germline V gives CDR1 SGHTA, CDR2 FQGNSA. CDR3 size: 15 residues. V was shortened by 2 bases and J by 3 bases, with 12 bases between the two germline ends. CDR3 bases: TGTGCCAGCAGCTTAAATGGGCTCGTGACAGATACGCAGTATTTT. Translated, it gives CASSLNGLVTDTQYF.

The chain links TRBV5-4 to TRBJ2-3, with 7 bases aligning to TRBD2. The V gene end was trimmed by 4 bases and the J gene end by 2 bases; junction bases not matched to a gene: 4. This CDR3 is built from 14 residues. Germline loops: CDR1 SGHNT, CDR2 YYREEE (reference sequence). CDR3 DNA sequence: TGTGCCAGCAGCAAAGGACTAGACACAGATACGCAGTATTTT. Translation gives CASSKGLDTDTQYF. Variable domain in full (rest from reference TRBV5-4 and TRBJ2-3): ETGVTQSPTHLIKTRGQQVTLRCSSQSGHNTVSWYQQALGQGPQFIFQYYREEENGRGNFPPRFSGLQFPNYSSELNVNALELDDSALYLCASSKGLDTDTQYFGPGTRLTVL.

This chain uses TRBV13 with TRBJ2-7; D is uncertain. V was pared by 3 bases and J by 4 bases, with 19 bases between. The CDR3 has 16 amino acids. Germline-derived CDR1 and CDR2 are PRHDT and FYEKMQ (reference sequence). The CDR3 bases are TGTGCCAGCAGCTTTACCACTACGATCGAGCGATACGAGCAGTACTTC. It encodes CASSFTTTIERYEQYF. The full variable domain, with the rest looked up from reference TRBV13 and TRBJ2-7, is AAGVIQSPRHLIKEKRETATLKCYPIPRHDTVYWYQQGPGQDPQFLISFYEKMQSDKGSIPDRFSAQQFSDYHSELNMSSLELGDSALYFCASSFTTTIERYEQYFGPGTRLTVT.

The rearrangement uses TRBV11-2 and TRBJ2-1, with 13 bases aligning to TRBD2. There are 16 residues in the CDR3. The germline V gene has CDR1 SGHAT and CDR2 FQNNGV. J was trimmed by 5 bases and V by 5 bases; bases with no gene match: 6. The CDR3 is CASSKGTSGINNEQFF. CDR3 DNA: TGTGCCAGCAGCAAAGGGACTAGCGGGATCAACAATGAGCAGTTCTTC.

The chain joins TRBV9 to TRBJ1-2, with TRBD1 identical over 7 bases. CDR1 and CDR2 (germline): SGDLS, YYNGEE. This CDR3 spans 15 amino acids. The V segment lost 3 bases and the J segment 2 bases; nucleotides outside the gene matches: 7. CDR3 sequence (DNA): TGTGCCAGCAGCGAAGGACAGGAGACCAACTATGGCTACACCTTC. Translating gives CASSEGQETNYGYTF.